The 29 T cell receptor beta chains in this list originate from one sample, sequenced in a study of cytomegalovirus exposure and HLA in healthy donors. Both 60 Vbeta primers and 13 Jbeta primers went into the PCR. Libraries were prepared by immunoSEQ multiplex PCR; TCRdb keeps only in-frame clonotypes and omits some of them. The sample has roughly 100,000 clones, under 85% seen once. The source material was PBMCs. The receptors come from a man in his thirties or forties in good health and CMV-seronegative.

The chain carries TRBV5-1 and TRBJ1-3; a possible D gene is TRBD1 (6 bases). The CDR3 loop spans 18 amino acids. Germline-derived CDR1 and CDR2 are SGHRS and YFSETQ. Trimming left V 1 base short and J 2 bases short, with 19 bases between. The chain's CDR3 is CASSLTSSRGRTGNTIYF. The CDR3 region has the DNA TGCGCCAGCAGCTTGACGAGTTCCAGGGGAAGGACTGGAAACACCATATATTTT. The whole variable domain, remainder taken from reference TRBV5-1 and TRBJ1-3, is KAGVTQTPRYLIKTRGQQVTLSCSPISGHRSVSWYQQTPGQGLQFLFEYFSETQRNKGNFPGRFSGRQFSNSRSEMNVSTLELGDSALYLCASSLTSSRGRTGNTIYFGEGSWLTVV.

V gene TRBV27 combines with J gene TRBJ2-5, with TRBD1 matching over 9 bases. The CDR3 consists of 15 residues. The V and J ends lost 3 bases and 1 base, in that order; junction bases with no gene match: 3. Germline loops: CDR1 MNHEY, CDR2 SMNVEV (reference sequence). CDR3 coding DNA: TGTGCCAGCAGTTTCAGGGACAGGGTCCAAGAGACCCAGTACTTC. Protein product: CASSFRDRVQETQYF.

The genes are TRBV28 and TRBJ2-7; TRBD1 matches 8 bases. The CDR3 is made up of 14 amino acids. After removal of 8 bases from V and 2 bases from J, the junction contained 8 bases not matched to a gene. The V gene's germline CDR1 is MDHEN and CDR2 SYDVKM. The CDR3 here is CASLTGTGTYEQYF. CDR3 in DNA: TGTGCCAGCTTAACCGGGACAGGAACCTACGAGCAGTACTTC.

The J gene is TRBJ2-3, the V gene TRBV19; D might be TRBD1 (5 bases). The germline V and J ends were trimmed by 3 bases and 1 base, with 14 bases remaining between them. The CDR3 is 16 residues long. CDR1 LNHDA and CDR2 SQIVND come from the germline V gene (reference sequence). This CDR3 is CASSIDPNRRTDTQYF. The CDR3 bases are TGTGCCAGTAGTATCGATCCCAACAGGCGCACAGATACGCAGTATTTT. The full variable domain, its missing parts supplied by reference TRBV19 and TRBJ2-3, is DGGITQSPKYLFRKEGQNVTLSCEQNLNHDAMYWYRQDPGQGLRLIYYSQIVNDFQKGDIAEGYSVSREKKESFPLTVTSAQKNPTAFYLCASSIDPNRRTDTQYFGPGTRLTVL.

This chain uses TRBV19 with TRBJ1-2; tentative D call: TRBD1 (6 bases). This CDR3 comprises 17 residues. Germline loops: CDR1 LNHDA, CDR2 SQIVND (reference sequence). V was pared by 6 bases and J by 0 bases, with 20 bases between. CDR3 sequence reads: CASRRDTTPIANYGYTF. DNA of the CDR3: TGTGCCAGTAGAAGGGACACAACGCCTATAGCTAACTATGGCTACACCTTC.

CDR3 amino acids: CASSLGAGGGYTF. The CDR3 nucleotides are TGCGCCAGCAGCTTGGGTGCAGGGGGTGGCTACACCTTC. The chain couples TRBV5-1 to TRBJ1-2, with TRBD1 matching over 7 bases. V dropped 0 bases and J dropped 7; count of bases not matched to a gene: 3. Germline V gives CDR1 SGHRS, CDR2 YFSETQ. CDR3 size: 13 residues.

J is TRBJ1-2 and V is TRBV27; no clear D. With 3 bases removed from V and 1 base from J, the gap between germline ends came to 6 bases. The CDR3 has 13 amino acids. Germline CDR1 and CDR2: MNHEY and SMNVEV (reference sequence). The CDR3 is CASSLANNYGYTF. CDR3 sequence (DNA): TGTGCCAGCAGTTTGGCAAATAACTATGGCTACACCTTC.

V usage is TRBV5-6 and J usage is TRBJ1-2; D unresolved. Trimming left V 0 bases short and J 1 base short, with 7 bases between. This CDR3 has 14 amino acids. Germline V gene sequence: CDR1 SGHDT, CDR2 YYEEEE. CDR3 sequence (DNA): TGTGCCAGCAGCTTGGGACAATTTAACTATGGCTACACCTTC. Amino acids: CASSLGQFNYGYTF.

The chain joins TRBV6-5 to TRBJ2-3; a possible D gene is TRBD2 (5 bases). Trimming pared 3 bases from V and 1 base from J, leaving 11 bases between. The CDR3 is 15 amino acids. CDR1 MNHEY and CDR2 SVGAGI come from the germline V gene. The CDR3 spells CASSYDAGRTDTQYF. For the CDR3, the DNA is TGTGCCAGCAGTTATGATGCGGGCCGCACAGATACGCAGTATTTT.

The chain is built from TRBV7-8 and TRBJ2-2; D gene ambiguous. V was clipped by 5 bases and J by 0 bases, with 13 bases between them. CDR1 SGHVS and CDR2 FQNEAQ come from the germline V gene. This CDR3 is 16 amino acids long. CDR3 coding DNA: TGTGCCAGCAGCCCCCGTGGGCAGTCGAACACCGGGGAGCTGTTTTTT. Amino acid sequence: CASSPRGQSNTGELFF.

The CDR3 nucleotides read TGTGCTAGTGGTTTGGCTCAGCTTACAGGGTTAGTCGAGCAGTACTTC. Amino acid sequence: CASGLAQLTGLVEQYF. The chain uses TRBV12-5 and TRBJ2-7, with D possibly matching TRBD1 (6 bases). The germline CDR1 and CDR2 sequences are LGHNT and FRNRAP. The CDR3 extends over 16 amino acids. Trimming removed 1 base from V and 6 bases from J, with 19 bases in between.

This clone has a single count. This chain connects TRBV28 to TRBJ1-2, with a weak D call TRBD1 (5 bases). Trimming cost V 2 bases and J 0 bases, with 7 bases left between them. The CDR3 consists of 14 residues. Germline CDR1 is MDHEN and CDR2 is SYDVKM. The CDR3 DNA sequence: TGTGCCAGCAGTTTAGGGACTACTAACTATGGCTACACCTTC. Translating gives CASSLGTTNYGYTF.

The chain carries TRBV5-4 and TRBJ1-1; D is ambiguous. This CDR3 is built from 13 residues. V lost 4 bases, J lost 4 bases, and 11 bases lay in between. Per the germline V gene, CDR1 is SGHNT and CDR2 is YYREEE (reference sequence). CDR3 in amino acids: CASSLPGPTEAFF. Written as DNA, the CDR3 is TGTGCCAGCAGCCTCCCCGGTCCCACTGAAGCTTTCTTT.

This clone was found a few times. The chain couples TRBV25-1 to TRBJ2-2; possible D gene TRBD2, 5 bases. The V gene's germline CDR1 is MGHDK and CDR2 SYGVNS. The CDR3 totals 16 residues. Trimming took off 2 bases at V and 3 bases at J, with 13 bases between the two ends. CDR3 residues: CASSELKGGYTGELFF. CDR3 DNA sequence: TGTGCCAGCAGTGAACTGAAGGGCGGGTACACCGGGGAGCTGTTTTTT.

The chain uses TRBV11-2 and TRBJ1-5; D call uncertain. Trimming took off 5 bases at V and 5 bases at J, with 10 bases between the two ends. The germline V gene encodes CDR1 SGHAT and CDR2 FQNNGV. The CDR3 totals 13 residues. CDR3 amino acids: CASSPTGYQPQHF. CDR3 nucleotide sequence: TGTGCCAGCAGCCCCACGGGATATCAGCCCCAGCATTTT.

The V and J genes are TRBV15 and TRBJ2-7; 8 bases agree with TRBD2. The CDR3 loop spans 14 amino acids. Per germline, CDR1 LNHNV and CDR2 YYDKDF (reference sequence). Germline trimming cut 1 base from V and 6 bases from J; bases unmatched to any gene: 5. The CDR3 here is CATSRAGLATEQYF. The CDR3 bases are TGTGCCACCAGCAGAGCAGGACTAGCAACCGAGCAGTACTTC.

V usage is TRBV10-1 and J usage is TRBJ1-5; unclear D gene. Germline values: CDR1 WNHNN, CDR2 SYGVQD (reference sequence). CDR3 length equals 14 residues. Trimming stripped 3 bases from V and 9 bases from J, with 15 bases between. CDR3: CASSELRGVTPQHF. As DNA, the CDR3 is TGCGCCAGCAGTGAATTGCGGGGAGTAACGCCCCAGCATTTT.

The rearrangement uses TRBV11-3 and TRBJ2-1; a weak D match, TRBD2 (7 bases). The CDR3 has 15 residues. V shed 1 base and J shed 8 bases, with 15 bases lying between them. Germline V gene sequence: CDR1 SGHNT, CDR2 YENEEA. The CDR3 DNA reads as TGTGCCAGCAGCTTAGGGGGGGGCCCCATGCATGAGCAGTTCTTC. It codes for CASSLGGGPMHEQFF.

V is TRBV5-1 and J is TRBJ2-1; D perhaps matches TRBD1 (7 bases). Trimming cost V 6 bases and J 4 bases, with 14 bases left between them. CDR1 SGHRS and CDR2 YFSETQ come from the germline V gene. The CDR3 is 14 amino acids. The CDR3 sequence is CASNGGGTYNEQFF. The CDR3 DNA follows: TGCGCCAGCAATGGAGGGGGCACGTACAATGAGCAGTTCTTC.

The V call is TRBV2, the J call TRBJ2-7; TRBD2 is a possible D gene (6 bases). The CDR3 spans 13 residues. Germline lookup yields CDR1 SNHLY and CDR2 FYNNEI. Trimming removed 6 bases from V and 3 bases from J, with 12 bases in between. The CDR3 coding sequence is TGTGCCAGCAGGCCGGGAGAATTCTACGAGCAGTACTTC. It is translated as CASRPGEFYEQYF.

The chain recombines TRBV5-1 with TRBJ2-1; weak D call: TRBD2 (7 bases). Germline CDR1 SGHRS, CDR2 YFSETQ. Trimming pared 1 base from V and 9 bases from J, leaving 20 bases between. CDR3 length equals 16 residues. CDR3 sequence: CASSLRPGGPVTEQFF. For the CDR3, the DNA is TGCGCCAGCAGCTTGCGTCCCGGGGGGCCCGTCACTGAGCAGTTCTTC.

The V call is TRBV19, the J call TRBJ1-2, with unresolved D. The CDR3 sequence is 17 residues long. The germline V gene has CDR1 LNHDA and CDR2 SQIVND (reference sequence). The germline V and J ends were trimmed by 10 bases and 4 bases, with 28 bases remaining between them. This chain's CDR3 is CAIQPQPPSEQSYGYTF. In DNA form, the CDR3 reads TGTGCCATCCAACCCCAACCGCCCTCTGAGCAAAGCTATGGCTACACCTTC.

CDR3 nucleotide sequence: TGTGCCAGCAAAGCGATAGTCACTGGAAACACCATATATTTT. Its protein product is CASKAIVTGNTIYF. The V call is TRBV27, the J call TRBJ1-3; D unresolved. V was shortened by 7 bases and J by 2 bases, with 12 bases between the two germline ends. The CDR3 is made up of 14 amino acids. The V gene's germline CDR1 is MNHEY and CDR2 SMNVEV (reference sequence).

The chain uses TRBV28 and TRBJ2-3; unclear D gene. This CDR3 comprises 14 residues. V lost 2 bases to trimming and J lost 4 bases, with 10 bases between them. In germline, CDR1 is MDHEN, CDR2 SYDVKM. The DNA for the CDR3 is TGTGCCAGCAGTTTAAATTTTCTGTCAGATACGCAGTATTTT. Amino acid sequence: CASSLNFLSDTQYF.

The rearrangement links TRBV4-3 to TRBJ2-3; TRBD2 aligns across 7 bases. CDR1 is LGHNA and CDR2 is YSLEER in the germline V gene. This CDR3 has 16 amino acids. V gave up 0 bases and J gave up 0 bases; unmatched junction bases: 3. The CDR3 DNA follows: TGCGCCAGCAGCCAAGAAAGCGGGGCGAGCACAGATACGCAGTATTTT. Translation gives CASSQESGASTDTQYF.

This clone appeared a few times. The chain joins TRBV5-8 to TRBJ2-1; 13 bases fit TRBD2. The trim removed 4 bases at V and 4 bases at J, leaving 5 bases unmatched. The CDR3 length is 16 residues. Germline assignment: CDR1 SGHTS and CDR2 YDEGEE. The CDR3 DNA reads TGTGCCAGCAGCCGAGGACTAGCGGGAGTTTACAATGAGCAGTTCTTC. It specifies CASSRGLAGVYNEQFF.

V gene TRBV19 combines with J gene TRBJ1-2; 9 bases align to TRBD1. The J segment lost 0 bases and the V segment lost 4 bases, leaving 9 bases of the junction unmatched. Germline V lookup: CDR1 LNHDA, CDR2 SQIVND (reference sequence). The CDR3 covers 17 residues. CDR3: CASSRGQGSTANYGYTF. CDR3 coding DNA: TGTGCCAGTAGTAGAGGACAGGGGTCGACAGCTAACTATGGCTACACCTTC.

J is TRBJ2-3 and V is TRBV10-2, with TRBD2 identical over 9 bases. From germline, CDR1 is WSHSY and CDR2 SAAADI. This CDR3 contains 15 residues. V gave up 7 bases and J gave up 4 bases; unmatched junction bases: 9. DNA of the CDR3: TGCGCCAGCACGAGGCGCGGGGGGGCCGCAGATACGCAGTATTTT. This sequence encodes CASTRRGGAADTQYF.

The rearrangement uses TRBV4-3 and TRBJ2-7; D ambiguous. The length of the CDR3 is 13 residues. Germline CDR1 LGHNA, CDR2 YSLEER. Trimming removed 1 base from V and 6 bases from J, with 10 bases in between. The CDR3 DNA follows: TGCGCCAGCAGCCAAGTTGGCGGAGTCGAGCAGTACTTC. Its translation is CASSQVGGVEQYF.